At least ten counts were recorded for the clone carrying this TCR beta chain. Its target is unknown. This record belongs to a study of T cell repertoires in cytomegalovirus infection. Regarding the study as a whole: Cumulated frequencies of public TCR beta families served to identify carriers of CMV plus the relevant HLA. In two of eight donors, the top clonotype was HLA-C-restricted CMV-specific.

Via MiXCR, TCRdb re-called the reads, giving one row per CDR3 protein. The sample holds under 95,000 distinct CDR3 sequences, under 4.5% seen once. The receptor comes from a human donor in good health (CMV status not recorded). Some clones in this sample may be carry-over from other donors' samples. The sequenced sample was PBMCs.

CDR3 sequence reads: CASSQGVGSLDTIYF. The CDR3 DNA reads TGCGCCAGCAGCCAAGGGGTTGGGAGTCTCGACACCATATATTTT. The chain employs TRBV4-3 and TRBJ1-3; no firm D call. CDR3 length equals 15 residues. Trimming stripped 1 base from V and 8 bases from J, with 15 bases between. Looked up from germline, CDR1 is LGHNA and CDR2 is YSLEER.